The 19 T cell receptor beta chains given below trace back to one sample, sequenced in a study of monozygotic twins with cystic fibrosis (dated by TCRdb to 2020 to 2023). The library relied on the immunoSEQ multiplex PCR assay. The immuneACCESS repertoire file appears here via TCRdb, limited to in-frame rearrangements. These files lack a portion of the clones; in checked studies, under half of the deficit traces to unresolved V genes, and the cause of the others is not known. For this sample there are around 20,000 clones; around 87% appear just once. The ten largest clones represent roughly 1.2% of the sample. Sequenced material: blood. The receptors shown here come from a woman in her twenties or thirties with cystic fibrosis.

The rearrangement uses TRBV28 and TRBJ2-3; tentatively, D is TRBD1 or TRBD2 (5 bases each). The V end was cut by 8 bases, the J end by 0 bases, with 6 bases between. The germline CDR1 and CDR2 sequences are MDHEN and SYDVKM. The CDR3 sequence is 12 residues long. CDR3 sequence: CASEGSTDTQYF. The CDR3 coding sequence is TGTGCCAGCGAGGGGAGCACAGATACGCAGTATTTT.

V is TRBV5-4 and J is TRBJ2-1; TRBD2 agrees at 7 bases. V dropped 0 bases and J dropped 5; count of bases not matched to a gene: 5. The CDR3 spans 15 residues. Germline V CDR1 and CDR2: SGHNT, YYREEE (reference sequence). The chain's CDR3 is CASSLGTRPDNEQFF. The CDR3, as DNA: TGTGCCAGCAGCTTGGGGACTAGACCAGACAATGAGCAGTTCTTC.

The V gene is TRBV14, the J gene TRBJ1-4; no definite D call. CDR3 length: 15 amino acids. Trimming cost V 0 bases and J 4 bases, with 9 bases left between them. Germline CDR1 is SGHDN and CDR2 is FVKESK. Here the CDR3 reads CASSQEGTYNEKLFF. In DNA, the CDR3 is TGTGCCAGCAGCCAAGAGGGAACCTATAATGAAAAACTGTTTTTT.

The chain is built from TRBV5-4 and TRBJ2-1; D is uncertain. CDR1 SGHNT and CDR2 YYREEE come from the germline V gene (reference sequence). V was trimmed by 6 bases and J by 7 bases, leaving 14 bases between them. The CDR3 extends over 13 amino acids. The CDR3 sequence is CASTLSLENEQFF. The CDR3 DNA is TGTGCCAGCACCCTATCGCTTGAAAATGAGCAGTTCTTC.

The V call is TRBV4-1, the J call TRBJ1-2; the D is unclear. The CDR3 runs 15 residues. V lost 0 bases and J 6 bases, leaving 14 bases between the germline ends. Germline V gene lookup returns CDR1 MGHRA and CDR2 YSYEKL. The CDR3 DNA follows: TGCGCCAGCAGCCAAGATAATGTCCGGCCCAATGGCTACACCTTC. It codes for CASSQDNVRPNGYTF.

The chain couples TRBV29-1 to TRBJ2-6; the D is unclear. Trimming took off 2 bases at V and 2 bases at J, with 4 bases between the two ends. The CDR3 is 13 amino acids. CDR1 is SQVTM, CDR2 ANQGSEA, per germline. CDR3 DNA sequence: TGCAGCGTTGAATCTCCTGGGGCCAACGTCCTGACTTTC. As protein: CSVESPGANVLTF.

The CDR3 reads CASSFPGYLRGNEQFF. CDR3 DNA: TGTGCCAGCAGTTTTCCAGGGTACCTCCGTGGGAATGAGCAGTTCTTC. V and J are TRBV28 and TRBJ2-1, with D possibly being TRBD1 (5 bases). This CDR3 is 16 amino acids long. The V gene lost 3 bases and the J gene lost 7 bases, with 19 bases spanning the gap. Germline V CDR1 and CDR2: MDHEN, SYDVKM.

This chain connects TRBV28 to TRBJ2-7; no firm D call. This CDR3 contains 13 residues. CDR1 MDHEN and CDR2 SYDVKM come from the germline V gene. V gave up 3 bases and J gave up 0 bases, with 6 bases separating them. CDR3 region: CASSLSHSYEQYF. The CDR3 DNA follows: TGTGCCAGCAGTTTGTCACACTCCTACGAGCAGTACTTC.

This clone was recorded only once. V and J are TRBV7-2 and TRBJ2-5; D is perhaps TRBD1 (8 bases). Trimming left V 2 bases short and J 5 bases short, with 18 bases between. This CDR3 comprises 16 residues. Germline values: CDR1 SGHTA, CDR2 FQGNSA. The CDR3 sequence is CASSLPWTGRGETQYF. The CDR3 nucleotides read TGTGCCAGCAGCTTACCCTGGACAGGGCGGGGGGAGACCCAGTACTTC.

This chain connects TRBV6-4 to TRBJ2-1, with 11 bases that match TRBD2. The germline V gene has CDR1 MRHNA and CDR2 SNTAGT. The CDR3 is 15 amino acids. Trimming cost V 5 bases and J 4 bases; bases outside gene matches: 4. In DNA form, the CDR3 reads TGTGCCAGCAGTTCTAGCGGGGGGTCTTACAATGAGCAGTTCTTC. The encoded protein is CASSSSGGSYNEQFF.

V is TRBV5-6 and J is TRBJ2-7; 7 bases match TRBD1. Trimming at V came to 2 bases and at J to 0 bases, leaving 8 bases not matched to a gene. Germline CDR1 and CDR2: SGHDT and YYEEEE. This CDR3 has 16 residues. The CDR3 coding sequence is TGTGCCAGCAGCTTCTTTTACAGGGGTAGCTCCTACGAGCAGTACTTC. Protein sequence: CASSFFYRGSSYEQYF. Looking up the rest from reference TRBV5-6 and TRBJ2-7 gives the full variable domain: DAGVTQSPTHLIKTRGQQVTLRCSPKSGHDTVSWYQQALGQGPQFIFQYYEEEERQRGNFPDRFSGHQFPNYSSELNVNALLLGDSALYLCASSFFYRGSSYEQYFGPGTRLTVT.

The chain has TRBV7-6 and TRBJ2-7; D may be TRBD1 or TRBD2 (6 bases each). The CDR3 has 16 amino acids. The V and J ends lost 5 bases and 7 bases respectively, with 24 bases between them. Germline CDR1 and CDR2: SGHVS and FNYEAQ. CDR3 bases: TGTGCCAGCAGCCCCAGGGTGGCGGGGTCCCAGGGGGAGCAGTACTTC. Amino acids: CASSPRVAGSQGEQYF.

This clone appeared a few times. In nucleotides, the CDR3 is TGTGCCAGCGGGGTCTCCCGGAATGAGCAGTTCTTC. Translating gives CASGVSRNEQFF. The chain is built from TRBV13 and TRBJ2-1; D is undetermined. Per germline, CDR1 PRHDT and CDR2 FYEKMQ (reference sequence). Deletions cut 8 bases from V and 7 bases from J, with 12 bases between. This CDR3 has 12 residues.

This chain joins TRBV6-5 and TRBJ2-1; TRBD2 is a possible D gene (6 bases). The CDR3 spans 13 residues. Per the germline V gene, CDR1 is MNHEY and CDR2 is SVGAGI. Trimming cost V 6 bases and J 9 bases, with 15 bases left between them. In DNA form, the CDR3 reads TGTGCCAGCAGCCGCGGGGCCCGGAGTGAGCAGTTCTTC. Translating gives CASSRGARSEQFF.

The chain has TRBV4-3 and TRBJ1-2, with D unresolved. V was trimmed by 1 base and J by 7 bases, leaving 13 bases between them. The CDR3 has 14 residues. The germline V gene encodes CDR1 LGHNA and CDR2 YSLEER. The CDR3 reads CASSQGERRGGYTF. The DNA of the CDR3 is TGCGCCAGCAGCCAAGGAGAGCGCCGGGGTGGCTACACCTTC.

This chain connects TRBV28 to TRBJ1-4; D remains unclear. Germline lookup yields CDR1 MDHEN and CDR2 SYDVKM. The CDR3 has 15 residues. Trimming left V 7 bases short and J 0 bases short, with 12 bases between. The CDR3 coding sequence is TGTGCCAGCACCTTACACGCCCCAACTAATGAAAAACTGTTTTTT. Translation gives CASTLHAPTNEKLFF. The full variable domain, rest sourced from reference TRBV28 and TRBJ1-4, is DVKVTQSSRYLVKRTGEKVFLECVQDMDHENMFWYRQDPGLGLRLIYFSYDVKMKEKGDIPEGYSVSREKKERFSLILESASTNQTSMYLCASTLHAPTNEKLFFGSGTQLSVL.

The chain is built from TRBV2 and TRBJ2-1, with D unclear. The CDR3 sequence is 13 residues long. Trimming removed 8 bases at V and 9 bases at J, with 17 bases between. Germline V gene sequence: CDR1 SNHLY, CDR2 FYNNEI. CDR3 protein: CASFADVLTEQFF. As DNA, the CDR3 is TGTGCCAGCTTTGCGGACGTCTTGACTGAGCAGTTCTTC.

The rearrangement joins TRBV10-3 to TRBJ2-2; D not certain. This CDR3 is 12 amino acids long. The V end lost 7 bases, the J end lost 6 bases, and 9 bases lay between the germline ends. Looked up from germline, CDR1 is ENHRY and CDR2 is SYGVKD. The CDR3: CAIMPGSGELFF. CDR3 bases: TGTGCCATCATGCCCGGGTCCGGGGAGCTGTTTTTT.

CDR3 sequence reads: CASSKGPGNYGYTF. CDR3 bases: TGTGCCAGCAGTAAGGGCCCAGGGAACTATGGCTACACCTTC. J is TRBJ1-2 and V is TRBV6-1, with TRBD1 as a possible D gene (5 bases). Germline V lookup: CDR1 MNHNS, CDR2 SASEGT. Deletions cut 5 bases from V and 2 bases from J, with 12 bases between. CDR3 length equals 14 residues.